This T cell receptor beta chain stems from a study of regulatory T cells in long-lasting Graves disease. Points from the study as a whole: What was studied was peripheral blood only, and not thyroid tissue.

Note on this clonotype: As yet, its antigen is unknown.

Both iRepertoire HTBI primers and Arm-PCR of CDR3 regions were used to build the TCR beta libraries. TCRdb processed the multiplex PCR reads anew with MiXCR; each CDR3 protein has one entry. The sample consists of about 520,000 distinct CDR3 sequences, about 12% of them appearing once. The sample's time point: newly diagnosed GD, antithyroid drugs for less than 3 months. PBMC-derived RNA was used for the TCR library. There are 14 residues in the CDR3. Trimming took off 4 bases at V and 0 bases at J, with 7 bases between the two ends. Germline V gene sequence: CDR1 SNHLY, CDR2 FYNNEI. The same sample was also studied in work on T cells in Graves' hyperthyroidism and ophthalmopathy. That source reports: TCR CDR3 underwent first-round RT-PCR with the HTBI primer set.

The receptor was derived from a woman aged 30 to 39 with Graves disease. V is TRBV2 and J is TRBJ1-3, with a possible D match to TRBD1 (6 bases). This specimen was peripheral blood mononuclear cells (PBMCs), taken at new diagnosis, from a patient treated with antithyroid drugs. The CDR3 coding sequence is TGTGCCAGCAGTGTACAGGGCTCTGGAAACACCATATATTTT. Its protein product is CASSVQGSGNTIYF.